Listed below are T cell receptor beta chains from one sample, sequenced in a study of breast tumors, draining lymph nodes, adjacent tissues. TCRdb used MiXCR to reprocess the multiplex PCR reads, holding one entry per CDR3 protein. This table holds about 130,000 distinct CDR3 sequences, 15% to 20% found once. Material for sequencing was axillary lymph node tissue. The receptors originated from a female donor with breast cancer. Some clones in this sample may be carry-over from other donors' samples. Each CDR3 is given with its conserved first and last residue. The D gene is left open where the match is weak. Not all rows give a size; the values are once, few, many and, for expanded clones, a class.

j_gene: TRBJ2-1
d_gene: TRBD2
abundance: many
v_gene: TRBV20-1
CDR3nt: TGCAGTGCTAGAGATGGCGGGGGGGCCTACAATGAGCAGTTCTTC
CDR3aa: CSARDGGGAYNEQFF

j_gene: TRBJ2-3
d_gene: -
abundance: many
v_gene: TRBV7-9
CDR3nt: TGTGCCAGCAGCTTAGGAAGGCTGGGGATGAACACAGATACGCAGTATTTT
CDR3aa: CASSLGRLGMNTDTQYF

j_gene: TRBJ2-7
d_gene: -
abundance: many
v_gene: TRBV6-6
CDR3nt: TGTGCCAGCAGTCCCGGGACGGCCTACGAGCAGTACTTC
CDR3aa: CASSPGTAYEQYF

j_gene: TRBJ1-4
d_gene: TRBD1
abundance: many
v_gene: TRBV5-1
CDR3nt: TGCGCCAACAGCAAGACAGGGGGCGTAACTAATGAAAAACTGTTTTTT
CDR3aa: CANSKTGGVTNEKLFF

j_gene: TRBJ2-1
d_gene: TRBD1
abundance: many
v_gene: TRBV24-1
CDR3nt: TGTGCCACCAGTGATGAGACAGGGATAGATGAGCAGTTCTTC
CDR3aa: CATSDETGIDEQFF

j_gene: TRBJ1-2
d_gene: TRBD1
abundance: many
v_gene: TRBV7-9
CDR3nt: TGTGCCAGCAGCTTAGACAGGGGGACCTATGGCTACACCTTC
CDR3aa: CASSLDRGTYGYTF

j_gene: TRBJ2-2
d_gene: TRBD1
abundance: -
v_gene: TRBV12-3/TRBV12-4
CDR3nt: TGTGCCAGCAGCGACAGGGGATACACCGGGGAGCTGTTTTTT
CDR3aa: CASSDRGYTGELFF

j_gene: TRBJ2-5
d_gene: -
abundance: many
v_gene: TRBV20-1
CDR3nt: TGCAGTGCCGGGAGTGCGAAGTACCAAGAGACCCAGTACTTC
CDR3aa: CSAGSAKYQETQYF

j_gene: TRBJ2-1
d_gene: TRBD1
abundance: -
v_gene: TRBV27
CDR3nt: TGTGCCAGTAGGCGTCCCGGGACAGGGGGCGGTCAGGGCAATGAGCAGTTCTTC
CDR3aa: CASRRPGTGGGQGNEQFF

j_gene: TRBJ2-3
d_gene: TRBD2
abundance: many
v_gene: TRBV7-6
CDR3nt: TGTGCCAGCAGCTATAGCGGGGGGGCCAGGAATACGCAGTATTTT
CDR3aa: CASSYSGGARNTQYF

j_gene: TRBJ2-6
d_gene: -
abundance: -
v_gene: TRBV7-2
CDR3nt: TGTGCCAGCAGCTTAAACAGGGCCAACGTCCTGACTTTC
CDR3aa: CASSLNRANVLTF